The entry below gives a single T cell receptor (beta chain) sequence along with its context. Its antigen is unidentified. This sample is part of a study of cytomegalovirus exposure and HLA in healthy donors. The study, taken as a whole, reports: What was likely a sequencing artifact was a cluster of highly shared sequence variants. Common viral pathogens were later found to be apparently linked to several of the most significant clusters. After further analysis at a later stage, roughly 16,000 TCR beta sequences were associated with HLA alleles at 0.05 false discovery rate. Immune exposure was documented only through CMV serostatus.

PCR used 60 Vbeta primers and 13 Jbeta primers. Here immunoSEQ multiplex PCR was the method, and the copy in TCRdb shows in-frame clones only, minus some. Its table lists roughly 73,000 clones. The sequenced sample consisted of PBMCs. The receptor's source is a man between 45 and 60 years old in good health and CMV-seropositive.

The CDR3 nucleotides are TGTGCCATCAGTGAGTATGGAAGGGGTTCTAACTCTGGGGCCAACGTCCTGACTTTC. Amino acid sequence: CAISEYGRGSNSGANVLTF. V usage is TRBV10-3 and J usage is TRBJ2-6; perhaps TRBD1 as D (5 bases). There are 19 residues in the CDR3. The ends were cut back, 1 base at V and 0 bases at J, with 16 bases in the middle. Per germline, CDR1 ENHRY and CDR2 SYGVKD.